The rows below give T cell receptor beta chains drawn from one sample of a study of cytomegalovirus exposure and HLA in healthy donors. Sequenced by immunoSEQ multiplex PCR; TCRdb stores in-frame clones only, minus some. The sample carries roughly 180,000 clones, around 80% recorded once. Source material: PBMCs. These receptors were taken from a man aged 18 to 29 in good health and CMV-seronegative. Each CDR3 is given with its conserved first and last residue. Each record gives: clone size, D gene, V gene, J gene, CDR3 DNA, CDR3 protein. The D gene is left open where the match is weak. Expanded clones get a size class; other rows say once, few or many, or leave the size out.

clone_size: -; d_call: -; v_call: TRBV5-1; j_call: TRBJ1-5; cdr3_nt: TGCGCCAGCAGCCCGACAGGAAATAGCAATCAGCCCCAGCATTTT; cdr3_aa: CASSPTGNSNQPQHF
clone_size: -; d_call: -; v_call: TRBV27; j_call: TRBJ1-2; cdr3_nt: TGTGCCAGCAGTTTCCTCCCCCCGGGTGGATATGGCTACACCTTC; cdr3_aa: CASSFLPPGGYGYTF
clone_size: -; d_call: -; v_call: TRBV7-9; j_call: TRBJ1-2; cdr3_nt: TGTGCCAGCAGCTTAGTAGGCATAGCCTATGGCTACACCTTC; cdr3_aa: CASSLVGIAYGYTF
clone_size: -; d_call: TRBD1; v_call: TRBV29-1; j_call: TRBJ2-3; cdr3_nt: TGCAGCGTTCGACAGGGCCCTAGCACAGATACGCAGTATTTT; cdr3_aa: CSVRQGPSTDTQYF
clone_size: -; d_call: -; v_call: TRBV15; j_call: TRBJ2-3; cdr3_nt: TGTGCCACCAGCAGGGGACTGTCTAACACAGATACGCAGTATTTT; cdr3_aa: CATSRGLSNTDTQYF
clone_size: -; d_call: TRBD2; v_call: TRBV7-6; j_call: TRBJ2-3; cdr3_nt: TGTGCCAGCAGCACCACTAGCGGGAGGGCTCCAGATACGCAGTATTTT; cdr3_aa: CASSTTSGRAPDTQYF
clone_size: -; d_call: TRBD1; v_call: TRBV11-1; j_call: TRBJ1-4; cdr3_nt: TGTGCCAGCAGCTGGGGACAGGGGACGGCTAATGAAAAACTGTTTTTT; cdr3_aa: CASSWGQGTANEKLFF
clone_size: -; d_call: -; v_call: TRBV6-5; j_call: TRBJ1-4; cdr3_nt: TGTGCCAGCAGTTACTCAGGAGTAACTAATGAAAAACTGTTTTTT; cdr3_aa: CASSYSGVTNEKLFF
clone_size: -; d_call: -; v_call: TRBV6-4; j_call: TRBJ2-5; cdr3_nt: TGTGCCAGAGGGTCTATCAAGGGGTTGCTAGAGACCCAGTACTTC; cdr3_aa: CARGSIKGLLETQYF
clone_size: -; d_call: TRBD1; v_call: TRBV6-6; j_call: TRBJ1-5; cdr3_nt: TGTGCCAGCAGCCCTCGGACAGGGGGCCAGCCCCAGCATTTT; cdr3_aa: CASSPRTGGQPQHF
clone_size: -; d_call: TRBD1; v_call: TRBV11-2; j_call: TRBJ1-2; cdr3_nt: TGTGCCAGCCGTCCCGACGACAGGGGGCTGTATGGCTACACCTTC; cdr3_aa: CASRPDDRGLYGYTF
clone_size: -; d_call: TRBD1; v_call: TRBV9; j_call: TRBJ2-3; cdr3_nt: TGTGCCAGCAGCGTAGCTCCCAGGGGGCGCGCAGATACGCAGTATTTT; cdr3_aa: CASSVAPRGRADTQYF
clone_size: -; d_call: TRBD1; v_call: TRBV29-1; j_call: TRBJ2-3; cdr3_nt: TGCAGCGTTGACAGGGGGATGGATACGCAGTATTTT; cdr3_aa: CSVDRGMDTQYF
clone_size: few; d_call: TRBD2; v_call: TRBV29-1; j_call: TRBJ2-7; cdr3_nt: TGCAGCGTTGAAGATGGTCCCGGGACTAGCGGGGTAGGTCGGTACGAGCAGTACTTC; cdr3_aa: CSVEDGPGTSGVGRYEQYF
clone_size: -; d_call: -; v_call: TRBV6-1; j_call: TRBJ1-3; cdr3_nt: TGTGCCAGCAGTGAATTAGGAAACACCATATATTTT; cdr3_aa: CASSELGNTIYF
clone_size: -; d_call: TRBD1; v_call: TRBV18; j_call: TRBJ1-1; cdr3_nt: TGTGCCAGCTCACCAACGGCAGGGGGAAATACTGAAGCTTTCTTT; cdr3_aa: CASSPTAGGNTEAFF
clone_size: -; d_call: TRBD1; v_call: TRBV10-3; j_call: TRBJ1-1; cdr3_nt: TGTGCCATCAGTGAGTGGGGACAGGGGGCCCGTGGCACTGAAGCTTTCTTT; cdr3_aa: CAISEWGQGARGTEAFF
clone_size: -; d_call: TRBD1; v_call: TRBV5-1; j_call: TRBJ2-1; cdr3_nt: TGCGCCAGCAGCCTAGAGACAGGGTCCGCCCGCGCCTATTACAATGAGCAGTTCTTC; cdr3_aa: CASSLETGSARAYYNEQFF
clone_size: -; d_call: -; v_call: TRBV11-3; j_call: TRBJ2-5; cdr3_nt: TGTGCCAGCAGCCCGCGGAGGAGTCAAGAGACCCAGTACTTC; cdr3_aa: CASSPRRSQETQYF
clone_size: -; d_call: TRBD2; v_call: TRBV5-4; j_call: TRBJ2-1; cdr3_nt: TGTGCCAGCAGCACACTAGCGGGAGGGTACAATGAGCAGTTCTTC; cdr3_aa: CASSTLAGGYNEQFF
clone_size: -; d_call: TRBD2; v_call: TRBV5-1; j_call: TRBJ2-1; cdr3_nt: TGCGCCAGCGCATTCGGGTCCGGACTAGCGGGAGGGTATGAGCAGTTCTTC; cdr3_aa: CASAFGSGLAGGYEQFF
clone_size: -; d_call: TRBD2; v_call: TRBV7-9; j_call: TRBJ2-5; cdr3_nt: TGTGCCAGCAGCTCCCAGCGACTAGCGGGACAAGAGACCCAGTACTTC; cdr3_aa: CASSSQRLAGQETQYF
clone_size: -; d_call: TRBD1; v_call: TRBV12-5; j_call: TRBJ1-2; cdr3_nt: TGTGCTAGTGGTTCACCATGGGACAGAGCATTCTATGGCTACACCTTC; cdr3_aa: CASGSPWDRAFYGYTF
clone_size: few; d_call: -; v_call: TRBV5-1; j_call: TRBJ2-7; cdr3_nt: TGCGCCAGCAGCTTGTATCGGCAGGCCGCGGGCGAGCAGTACTTC; cdr3_aa: CASSLYRQAAGEQYF
clone_size: -; d_call: -; v_call: TRBV27; j_call: TRBJ2-7; cdr3_nt: TGTGCCAGCAGTTTATCGCCGGGTTCCTACGAGCAGTACTTC; cdr3_aa: CASSLSPGSYEQYF
clone_size: few; d_call: TRBD1; v_call: TRBV9; j_call: TRBJ1-4; cdr3_nt: TGTGCCAGCAGCCCCCGGACAGGACGTGCAACTAATGAAAAACTGTTTTTT; cdr3_aa: CASSPRTGRATNEKLFF
clone_size: -; d_call: TRBD1; v_call: TRBV14; j_call: TRBJ2-5; cdr3_nt: TGTGCCAGCAGCCAAGGGGACAGTCCCCGCAGCTGGAGAGAGACCCAGTACTTC; cdr3_aa: CASSQGDSPRSWRETQYF
clone_size: few; d_call: TRBD1; v_call: TRBV5-1; j_call: TRBJ1-4; cdr3_nt: TGCGCCAGCAGCTCGACAGGGCGAGGGGTTAGAGAAAAACTGTTTTTT; cdr3_aa: CASSSTGRGVREKLFF
clone_size: -; d_call: -; v_call: TRBV4-1; j_call: TRBJ2-2; cdr3_nt: TGCGCCAGCAGCCAAGATTTGGCATGCCCCCCATTTCTGAACACCGGGGAGCTGTTTTTT; cdr3_aa: CASSQDLACPPFLNTGELFF
clone_size: -; d_call: -; v_call: TRBV29-1; j_call: TRBJ1-2; cdr3_nt: TGCAGCGTTGAGGGGCAGGGGTCGCTTCCTATCTATGGCTACACCTTC; cdr3_aa: CSVEGQGSLPIYGYTF
clone_size: few; d_call: -; v_call: TRBV21-1; j_call: TRBJ1-5; cdr3_nt: TGTGCCAGCAGCACCCGGACAGCGTGTAATCAGCCCCAGCATTTT; cdr3_aa: CASSTRTACNQPQHF
clone_size: once; d_call: TRBD1; v_call: TRBV5-1; j_call: TRBJ2-7; cdr3_nt: TGCGCCAGCAGGTCACCGGGACAGAGCTACGAGCAGTACTTC; cdr3_aa: CASRSPGQSYEQYF
clone_size: -; d_call: TRBD2; v_call: TRBV28; j_call: TRBJ2-7; cdr3_nt: TGTGCCACCGCGGGGACTAGCAACTACGAGCAGTACTTC; cdr3_aa: CATAGTSNYEQYF
clone_size: -; d_call: TRBD1; v_call: TRBV5-8; j_call: TRBJ2-1; cdr3_nt: TGTGCCAGCAGCCGGCCGGGACAGGGTTACAATGAGCAGTTCTTC; cdr3_aa: CASSRPGQGYNEQFF
clone_size: -; d_call: TRBD1; v_call: TRBV4-3; j_call: TRBJ2-3; cdr3_nt: TGCGCCAGCAGCCAAGACAGGGGGACAGATACGCAGTATTTT; cdr3_aa: CASSQDRGTDTQYF
clone_size: few; d_call: -; v_call: TRBV29-1; j_call: TRBJ2-3; cdr3_nt: TGCAGCGTTTTCGACTTCGATACGCAGTATTTT; cdr3_aa: CSVFDFDTQYF
clone_size: -; d_call: -; v_call: TRBV19; j_call: TRBJ2-7; cdr3_nt: TGTGCCAGTAGTATAACTAGCCCTCACTACGAGCAGTACTTC; cdr3_aa: CASSITSPHYEQYF
clone_size: -; d_call: -; v_call: TRBV7-7; j_call: TRBJ2-2; cdr3_nt: TGTGCTAGCAGCCCACTAGCTCAGAGATTGAACACCGGGGAGCTGTTTTTT; cdr3_aa: CASSPLAQRLNTGELFF
clone_size: -; d_call: -; v_call: TRBV30; j_call: TRBJ2-1; cdr3_nt: TGTGCCTGGAGTAAGGGACTGAAGAACAATGAGCAGTTCTTC; cdr3_aa: CAWSKGLKNNEQFF
clone_size: -; d_call: -; v_call: TRBV7-6; j_call: TRBJ2-5; cdr3_nt: TGTGCCAGCAGCCGAAACGGGGCAGGGGTTGGGGCCACTCAAGAGACCCAGTACTTC; cdr3_aa: CASSRNGAGVGATQETQYF
clone_size: -; d_call: TRBD2; v_call: TRBV5-1; j_call: TRBJ2-7; cdr3_nt: TGCGCCAGCAGCGCGGGACTAGCGGGAGACTACGAGCAGTACTTC; cdr3_aa: CASSAGLAGDYEQYF
clone_size: -; d_call: TRBD1; v_call: TRBV7-2; j_call: TRBJ1-2; cdr3_nt: TGTGCCAGCAGCTCAGGGGGGATATTGGGTGGCTATGGCTACACCTTC; cdr3_aa: CASSSGGILGGYGYTF
clone_size: -; d_call: -; v_call: TRBV15; j_call: TRBJ1-5; cdr3_nt: TGTGCCACCAGCAGAGAACGGCAAGGGGGTGGACAGCCCCAGCATTTT; cdr3_aa: CATSRERQGGGQPQHF
clone_size: -; d_call: -; v_call: TRBV4-1; j_call: TRBJ2-5; cdr3_nt: TGCGCCAGCAGCCAATATAGGGACTCCATGCTGGAGACCCAGTACTTC; cdr3_aa: CASSQYRDSMLETQYF
clone_size: once; d_call: -; v_call: TRBV6-5; j_call: TRBJ1-1; cdr3_nt: TGTGCCAGCAGTTTAGGCGGGAACACTGAAGCTTTCTTT; cdr3_aa: CASSLGGNTEAFF
clone_size: -; d_call: -; v_call: TRBV2; j_call: TRBJ2-7; cdr3_nt: TGTGCCAGCAGTGCCGAGGTGAGAGGGAGCGCCTACGAGCAGTACTTC; cdr3_aa: CASSAEVRGSAYEQYF